Reported below is one T cell receptor beta chain. Its target is unknown. This sample is drawn from a study of T cells in localized non-small cell lung cancer. General study results and limits: A denser population of T cells in blood accompanied longer overall survival. Measurement of T cell clonality placed uninvolved adjacent lung highest, above the level in tumor. Adjacent lung tissue had a median about 60 of the top 100 clones found in the tumor. As only one tumor region underwent sequencing, heterogeneity remains possible.

The CDR3 totals 15 residues. Germline values: CDR1 SGHNT, CDR2 YYREEE (reference sequence). V lost 0 bases to trimming and J lost 7 bases, with 15 bases between them. Clones were read by immunoSEQ multiplex PCR, and TCRdb kept only the in-frame ones, dropping some. In the table there are under 50,000 clones, 85% to 90% of which are singletons. V is TRBV5-4 and J is TRBJ2-3, with D maybe TRBD1 (6 bases). This clonotype was obtained from a man between 40 and 70 years old with stage II lung adenocarcinoma. The material sequenced was PBMCs, taken before any cancer treatment. The CDR3 region is CASSLDGGPANTQYF. CDR3 coding DNA: TGTGCCAGCAGCTTGGATGGGGGCCCGGCAAATACGCAGTATTTT.